These 27 T cell receptor beta chains were sequenced from one sample in a study of cytomegalovirus exposure and HLA in healthy donors. PCR primers comprised 60 Vbeta and 13 Jbeta primers. Libraries were prepared by immunoSEQ multiplex PCR; TCRdb keeps only in-frame clonotypes and omits some of them. The sample lists 90,000 or so clones; 82% were seen once. Sequencing was performed on PBMCs. The receptors shown here come from a man aged 25-40 years in good health and CMV-seropositive.

This chain connects TRBV28 to TRBJ1-2; D not certain. The CDR3 spans 13 residues. V lost 7 bases, J lost 7 bases, and 16 bases lay in between. Germline-derived CDR1 and CDR2 are MDHEN and SYDVKM. The CDR3 coding sequence is TGTGCCAGCACCGCTCGACTTAGGCCTGGCTACACCTTC. Its translation: CASTARLRPGYTF.

This chain links TRBV6-5 with TRBJ1-2; a possible D gene is TRBD1 (5 bases). CDR3 length equals 14 residues. The V end was cut by 5 bases, the J end by 6 bases, with 16 bases between. CDR1 and CDR2 from the germline V gene are MNHEY and SVGAGI. The CDR3 sequence: CASSPRGGGDGYTF. Here the CDR3 DNA reads TGTGCCAGCAGTCCCCGCGGGGGGGGTGATGGCTACACCTTC.

This clone is a singleton in its sample. The gene calls are TRBV5-1 and TRBJ2-1; D perhaps matches TRBD1 (6 bases). V dropped 2 bases and J dropped 0 bases, with 9 bases sitting between them. CDR3 length: 15 residues. Germline CDR1 SGHRS, CDR2 YFSETQ. The DNA for the CDR3 is TGCGCCAGCAGCTTTGGGGGCGGCTCCTACAATGAGCAGTTCTTC. Translation gives CASSFGGGSYNEQFF. The variable domain in full, completed from reference TRBV5-1 and TRBJ2-1, reads KAGVTQTPRYLIKTRGQQVTLSCSPISGHRSVSWYQQTPGQGLQFLFEYFSETQRNKGNFPGRFSGRQFSNSRSEMNVSTLELGDSALYLCASSFGGGSYNEQFFGPGTRLTVL.

This chain connects TRBV18 to TRBJ2-7; the D is unclear. V was shortened by 2 bases and J by 0 bases, with 8 bases between the two germline ends. The CDR3 is 14 residues long. Germline CDR1 KGHSH, CDR2 LQKENI. In nucleotides, the CDR3 is TGTGCCAGCTCACCAGGTGTGAGCTCCTACGAGCAGTACTTC. This codes for CASSPGVSSYEQYF.

This clone showed up just a few times. The rearrangement joins TRBV15 to TRBJ2-4; a possible D gene is TRBD1 (5 bases). V was trimmed by 5 bases and J by 0 bases, leaving 14 bases between them. The CDR3 runs 16 residues. In germline, CDR1 is LNHNV, CDR2 YYDKDF (reference sequence). CDR3 DNA: TGTGCCACCAGCGTCGACAGATCTTTAGCCAAAAACATTCAGTACTTC. It codes for CATSVDRSLAKNIQYF.

This clone has just one count. The chain links TRBV29-1 to TRBJ1-5; D gene ambiguous. Trimming shortened V by 6 bases and J by 0 bases, and 6 bases separated the two germline ends. Per the germline V gene, CDR1 is SQVTM and CDR2 is ANQGSEA. This CDR3 has 12 amino acids. The CDR3 DNA is TGCAGCGTGCGCGATAGCAATCAGCCCCAGCATTTT. This encodes CSVRDSNQPQHF.

V is TRBV6-1 and J is TRBJ2-7; possibly TRBD1 for D (6 bases). The germline V gene has CDR1 MNHNS and CDR2 SASEGT. The CDR3 consists of 13 residues. Between the trimmed V and J ends, which lost 7 bases and 3 bases, there was a span of 13 bases. The CDR3 DNA reads TGTGCCAGCATGCAGGCAGGGGTCTACGAGCAGTACTTC. Translating gives CASMQAGVYEQYF.

V usage is TRBV7-2 and J usage is TRBJ2-7, with 9 bases that match TRBD2. There are 14 residues in the CDR3. The germline gives CDR1 SGHTA, CDR2 FQGNSA. V dropped 4 bases and J dropped 1; count of bases not matched to a gene: 2. As DNA, the CDR3 is TGTGCCAGCAGCTATACTAGCGGGTCCTACGAGCAGTACTTC. Translation gives CASSYTSGSYEQYF.

This clone came up a few times. V usage is TRBV6-1 and J usage is TRBJ2-5; the D gene is possibly TRBD2 (6 bases). The end of the DNA fits TRBJ2-7 better, so the J call may be wrong. The CDR3 loop spans 13 amino acids. Germline V gene data show CDR1 as MNHNS and CDR2 as SASEGT. The CDR3 here is CASSVEGPYEQYF. The CDR3 DNA follows: TGTGCCAGCAGTGTGGAGGGACCTTACGAGCAGTACTTC.

This clone has just a few counts. The J gene is TRBJ2-3, the V gene TRBV6-6; no clear D gene. V shed 3 bases and J shed 2 bases, with 9 bases lying between them. The CDR3 is 14 residues long. Germline loops: CDR1 MNHNY, CDR2 SVGAGI (reference sequence). The DNA for the CDR3 is TGTGCCAGCAGTTATACAGCCCCCACAGATACGCAGTATTTT. It specifies CASSYTAPTDTQYF.

In this sample, this clone turned up a few times. The genes are TRBV2 and TRBJ1-5, with D possibly being TRBD1 (5 bases). Deletions cut 7 bases from V and 7 bases from J, with 11 bases between. Germline CDR1 is SNHLY and CDR2 is FYNNEI. The CDR3 length is 12 residues. As DNA, the CDR3 is TGTGCCAGCAAATCGACAGACCAGCCCCAGCATTTT. Translated: CASKSTDQPQHF.

The V call is TRBV18, the J call TRBJ2-7; a weak D match, TRBD1 (5 bases). V was cut by 0 bases and J by 4 bases, with 13 bases left in between. Germline V gene sequence: CDR1 KGHSH, CDR2 LQKENI. CDR3 length equals 15 residues. For the CDR3, the DNA is TGTGCCAGCTCACCACCTAGACAGCAGGTTTACGAGCAGTACTTC. Translation: CASSPPRQQVYEQYF. The whole variable domain, remainder taken from reference TRBV18 and TRBJ2-7, is NAGVMQNPRHLVRRRGQEARLRCSPMKGHSHVYWYRQLPEEGLKFMVYLQKENIIDESGMPKERFSAEFPKEGPSILRIQQVVRGDSAAYFCASSPPRQQVYEQYFGPGTRLTVT.

CDR3 DNA: TGTGCCAGCGGAGCGAGGGGCAGGGGGAACGAGCAGTACTTC. Its translation: CASGARGRGNEQYF. J is TRBJ2-7 and V is TRBV27; 7 nucleotides align to TRBD1. The length of the CDR3 is 14 residues. The V gene end was trimmed by 8 bases and the J gene end by 5 bases; junction bases not matched to a gene: 12. Germline V gene lookup returns CDR1 MNHEY and CDR2 SMNVEV (reference sequence).

The V and J genes are TRBV6-1 and TRBJ2-7; 10 bases align to TRBD1. The CDR3 covers 13 residues. Germline lookup yields CDR1 MNHNS and CDR2 SASEGT. V shed 10 bases, J shed 2 bases, and the junction held 5 bases outside the gene matches. CDR3 loop: CATGQGGTYEQYF. The CDR3 coding sequence is TGTGCCACCGGACAGGGGGGAACCTACGAGCAGTACTTC.

The CDR3, as DNA: TGTGCCAGCAGCTTGGCCGAAAGCTATCAGCCCCAGCATTTT. This codes for CASSLAESYQPQHF. This chain links TRBV5-8 with TRBJ1-5; D gene uncertain. Germline V gene data show CDR1 as SGHTS and CDR2 as YDEGEE. This CDR3 has 14 amino acids. V was cut by 0 bases and J by 5 bases, with 9 bases left in between.

The chain links TRBV6-5 to TRBJ2-5; 7 bases map to TRBD1. Looked up from germline, CDR1 is MNHEY and CDR2 is SVGAGI. The CDR3 is made up of 13 amino acids. The V segment lost 4 bases and the J segment 4 bases; nucleotides outside the gene matches: 3. The CDR3 sequence is CASSWTGPETQYF. The CDR3 bases are TGTGCCAGCAGTTGGACAGGCCCAGAGACCCAGTACTTC.

This clone appeared a few times. The V gene is TRBV6-6, the J gene TRBJ1-1, with TRBD1 as a possible D gene (5 bases). The germline V gene has CDR1 MNHNY and CDR2 SVGAGI (reference sequence). Trimming took off 7 bases at V and 5 bases at J, with 14 bases between the two ends. This CDR3 spans 13 amino acids. The CDR3 region is CASNPMGGTEAFF. CDR3 DNA sequence: TGTGCCAGCAACCCCATGGGGGGGACTGAAGCTTTCTTT.

The chain has TRBV28 and TRBJ2-5; 12 positions match TRBD2. Trimming cost V 6 bases and J 2 bases; bases outside gene matches: 7. The germline CDR1 and CDR2 sequences are MDHEN and SYDVKM. This CDR3 spans 16 amino acids. CDR3 DNA: TGTGCCAGCAGGGGACTAGCGGGTAAATCTCAAGAGACCCAGTACTTC. Its protein product is CASRGLAGKSQETQYF. Together with reference TRBV28 and TRBJ2-5, the CDR3 gives the full variable domain: DVKVTQSSRYLVKRTGEKVFLECVQDMDHENMFWYRQDPGLGLRLIYFSYDVKMKEKGDIPEGYSVSREKKERFSLILESASTNQTSMYLCASRGLAGKSQETQYFGPGTRLLVL.

The genes are TRBV11-2 and TRBJ2-5, with D perhaps TRBD2 (6 bases). The germline V gene encodes CDR1 SGHAT and CDR2 FQNNGV. The CDR3 is made up of 17 amino acids. Trimming left V 5 bases short and J 0 bases short, with 19 bases between. The CDR3 here is CASSLGGRAGYQETQYF. The CDR3 bases are TGTGCCAGCAGCCTGGGGGGTAGGGCAGGGTACCAAGAGACCCAGTACTTC.

CDR3 nucleotide sequence: TGTGCCAGTAGTAGGGAGGGGACAGGGATCGGTGGCTACACCTTC. It codes for CASSREGTGIGGYTF. The chain is built from TRBV19 and TRBJ1-2; TRBD1 agrees at 9 bases. Germline V gives CDR1 LNHDA, CDR2 SQIVND (reference sequence). The CDR3 spans 15 residues. Trimming cost V 4 bases and J 7 bases; bases outside gene matches: 10.

The gene calls are TRBV5-8 and TRBJ2-5; D possibly corresponds to TRBD1 (7 bases). The J call is doubtful: the DNA matches TRBJ2-7 better. Germline CDR1 SGHTS, CDR2 YDEGEE. The CDR3 sequence is 14 residues long. The CDR3 coding sequence is TGTGCCAGCAGCCTATTCCAGGGGGGATACGAGCAGTACTTC. Protein product: CASSLFQGGYEQYF.

The V gene is TRBV27, the J gene TRBJ1-1; 7 bases fit TRBD1. J gave up 3 bases and V 6 bases, and 13 bases lay outside the gene matches. The CDR3 is 16 residues long. Germline V gene lookup returns CDR1 MNHEY and CDR2 SMNVEV (reference sequence). CDR3 sequence: CASRRERQGMDTEAFF. The CDR3 DNA sequence: TGTGCCAGCAGACGAGAGAGACAGGGAATGGACACTGAAGCTTTCTTT.

This CDR3 reads CASSPVFYNEQFF. CDR3 DNA: TGTGCCAGCAGCCCCGTCTTTTACAATGAGCAGTTCTTC. This rearrangement joins TRBV27 to TRBJ2-1, with no clear D. The CDR3 extends over 13 amino acids. CDR1 is MNHEY and CDR2 is SMNVEV in the germline V gene (reference sequence). The V and J ends lost 6 bases and 4 bases respectively, with 10 bases between them.

The rearrangement links TRBV7-6 to TRBJ2-2; 10 bases are shared with TRBD2. This CDR3 spans 16 amino acids. The V segment lost 0 bases and the J segment 8 bases; nucleotides outside the gene matches: 6. The germline gives CDR1 SGHVS, CDR2 FNYEAQ. CDR3: CASSLALAGVSGELFF. The CDR3 DNA follows: TGTGCCAGCAGCTTAGCGCTAGCGGGAGTATCGGGGGAGCTGTTTTTT.

This rearrangement joins TRBV4-1 to TRBJ2-2; 7 nucleotides align to TRBD2. The CDR3 contains 15 residues. With V trimmed by 4 bases and J by 1 base, 3 bases remained unmatched. Germline V gene lookup returns CDR1 MGHRA and CDR2 YSYEKL. CDR3 nucleotide sequence: TGCGCCAGCAGCCCATGGGGGGGGAACACCGGGGAGCTGTTTTTT. It codes for CASSPWGGNTGELFF.

The CDR3 region is CASSRTGRRFF. The CDR3 nucleotides read TGCGCCAGCAGCCGGACAGGGCGGCGGTTCTTC. This chain connects TRBV5-1 to TRBJ2-1; 8 bases are shared with TRBD1. Per the germline V gene, CDR1 is SGHRS and CDR2 is YFSETQ. CDR3 length: 11 residues. V lost 4 bases to trimming and J lost 15 bases; unmatched junction nucleotides: 6.

The chain carries TRBV14 and TRBJ2-2; TRBD2 might be the D (6 bases). This CDR3 is built from 14 residues. Per the germline V gene, CDR1 is SGHDN and CDR2 is FVKESK. Trimming stripped 5 bases from V and 4 bases from J, with 11 bases between. CDR3: CASSSDYPTGELFF. CDR3 nucleotide sequence: TGTGCCAGCAGCTCGGACTATCCCACCGGGGAGCTGTTTTTT.